Listed below are T cell receptor beta chains from one sample, sequenced in a study of identifying expanded T cells in peripheral blood. TCRdb keeps only in-frame clones here, not all; method: immunoSEQ multiplex PCR. The table has about 78,000 clones, about four fifths seen once. The specimen sequenced was blood. The receptors derive from a person aged 18-70 years in good health. Each CDR3 is given with its conserved first and last residue. D genes are given only for firm matches. Only part of the rows carry a size: once, few, many, or a class if the clone is expanded.

D: TRBD1
size: NA
J: TRBJ1-1
V: TRBV6-5
CDR3: CASSEPGQGSAFF
DNA: TGTGCCAGCAGTGAGCCGGGACAGGGATCGGCTTTCTTT

D: TRBD2
size: NA
J: TRBJ2-7
V: TRBV4-1
CDR3: CASSLTVLAGGPDEQYF
DNA: TGCGCCAGCAGCCTGACCGTACTAGCGGGAGGGCCGGACGAGCAGTACTTC

D: NA
size: NA
J: TRBJ2-1
V: TRBV9
CDR3: CASSPPTASSYNEQFF
DNA: TGTGCCAGCAGCCCCCCGACAGCGAGCTCCTACAATGAGCAGTTCTTC

D: NA
size: NA
J: TRBJ2-3
V: TRBV28
CDR3: CATVTGYHTDTQYF
DNA: TGTGCCACGGTCACAGGCTATCACACAGATACGCAGTATTTT

D: NA
size: NA
J: TRBJ1-5
V: TRBV4-3
CDR3: CASSQGSRENQPQHF
DNA: TGCGCCAGCAGCCAAGGGTCCAGAGAGAATCAGCCCCAGCATTTT

D: TRBD1
size: NA
J: TRBJ1-5
V: TRBV6-5
CDR3: CASRTGVQPQHF
DNA: TGTGCCAGTAGGACAGGGGTCCAGCCCCAGCATTTT

D: NA
size: NA
J: TRBJ1-1
V: TRBV10-3
CDR3: CAISLQNRVGGTEAFF
DNA: TGTGCCATCAGTCTACAAAACAGGGTTGGGGGGACTGAAGCTTTCTTT

D: NA
size: NA
J: TRBJ2-5
V: TRBV19
CDR3: CASSSLLDLTEWGETQYF
DNA: TGTGCCAGTAGTTCACTACTAGATCTGACTGAATGGGGAGAGACCCAGTACTTC

D: TRBD2
size: NA
J: TRBJ2-2
V: TRBV18
CDR3: CATLTGLQNTGELFF
DNA: TGTGCCACCCTGACGGGACTACAGAACACCGGGGAGCTGTTTTTT

D: TRBD1
size: NA
J: TRBJ2-3
V: TRBV15
CDR3: CATSRGAGTGSSTDTQYF
DNA: TGTGCCACCAGCAGAGGGGCCGGGACAGGGTCGAGCACAGATACGCAGTATTTT

D: NA
size: NA
J: TRBJ1-3
V: TRBV28
CDR3: CASSLSASGNTIYF
DNA: TGTGCCAGCAGTTTATCAGCCTCTGGAAACACCATATATTTT

D: NA
size: NA
J: TRBJ1-5
V: TRBV19
CDR3: CASNRGEGNQPQHF
DNA: TGTGCCAGTAATCGGGGGGAGGGCAATCAGCCCCAGCATTTT

D: NA
size: few
J: TRBJ1-1
V: TRBV29-1
CDR3: CSVEWGRDTEAFF
DNA: TGCAGCGTTGAATGGGGGCGAGATACTGAAGCTTTCTTT

D: NA
size: NA
J: TRBJ2-3
V: TRBV18
CDR3: CASSPRIDTQYF
DNA: TGTGCCAGCTCACCGCGGATAGATACGCAGTATTTT

D: TRBD2
size: NA
J: TRBJ2-7
V: TRBV11-2
CDR3: CASSSGLALSYEQYF
DNA: TGTGCCAGCAGCTCTGGACTAGCGCTCTCCTACGAGCAGTACTTC

D: TRBD1
size: NA
J: TRBJ2-3
V: TRBV7-6
CDR3: CASSPRTGAGTDTQYF
DNA: TGTGCCAGCAGCCCCCGGACAGGGGCTGGCACAGATACGCAGTATTTT

D: NA
size: NA
J: TRBJ2-5
V: TRBV4-1
CDR3: CASSQGAVKETQYF
DNA: TGCGCCAGCAGCCAAGGGGCAGTGAAAGAGACCCAGTACTTC

D: NA
size: NA
J: TRBJ1-5
V: TRBV27
CDR3: CASSWETNQPQHF
DNA: TGTGCCAGCAGTTGGGAAACCAATCAGCCCCAGCATTTT

D: NA
size: few
J: TRBJ2-3
V: TRBV5-4
CDR3: CASSPRTQASTDTQYF
DNA: TGTGCCAGCAGCCCCCGGACACAAGCTAGCACAGATACGCAGTATTTT

D: TRBD2
size: NA
J: TRBJ2-3
V: TRBV19
CDR3: CASSIAGTSGNTDTQYF
DNA: TGTGCCAGTAGTATAGCCGGGACTAGCGGGAACACAGATACGCAGTATTTT

D: TRBD1
size: NA
J: TRBJ1-2
V: TRBV7-2
CDR3: CASSLASGSGGAVDYGYTF
DNA: TGTGCCAGCAGCTTAGCGTCGGGGTCAGGGGGCGCGGTAGACTATGGCTACACCTTC

D: NA
size: NA
J: TRBJ2-3
V: TRBV28
CDR3: CASSRPPADTQYF
DNA: TGTGCCAGCAGTCGTCCCCCCGCAGATACGCAGTATTTT

D: NA
size: NA
J: TRBJ1-5
V: TRBV19
CDR3: CASSTPIYDGGNQPQHF
DNA: TGTGCCAGTAGTACCCCGATCTACGACGGGGGGAATCAGCCCCAGCATTTT

D: NA
size: NA
J: TRBJ2-2
V: TRBV28
CDR3: CASSLRAGFGVGELFF
DNA: TGTGCCAGCAGTTTACGTGCTGGGTTTGGAGTCGGGGAGCTGTTTTTT

D: NA
size: NA
J: TRBJ2-7
V: TRBV29-1
CDR3: CSVEEAKGGSYEQYF
DNA: TGCAGCGTTGAAGAAGCGAAAGGGGGCTCCTACGAGCAGTACTTC

D: NA
size: once
J: TRBJ1-4
V: TRBV9
CDR3: CASSVDRVNEKLFF
DNA: TGTGCCAGCAGCGTAGACAGGGTGAATGAAAAACTGTTTTTT

D: NA
size: once
J: TRBJ1-1
V: TRBV7-2
CDR3: CASSLVGGATEAFF
DNA: TGTGCCAGCAGCTTAGTAGGAGGGGCCACTGAAGCTTTCTTT

D: TRBD1
size: NA
J: TRBJ1-5
V: TRBV7-2
CDR3: CASSHGGQGPNQPQHF
DNA: TGTGCCAGCAGCCATGGGGGACAGGGGCCAAATCAGCCCCAGCATTTT

D: TRBD1
size: NA
J: TRBJ1-5
V: TRBV28
CDR3: CASSLRQGGQPQHF
DNA: TGTGCCAGCAGTTTACGTCAGGGGGGTCAGCCCCAGCATTTT

D: TRBD2
size: NA
J: TRBJ2-5
V: TRBV29-1
CDR3: CSVVGLAGASPETQYF
DNA: TGCAGCGTTGTTGGACTAGCGGGAGCTAGTCCTGAGACCCAGTACTTC

D: TRBD1
size: NA
J: TRBJ1-2
V: TRBV6-1
CDR3: CASRDRDRAYGYTF
DNA: TGTGCCAGCAGGGACCGGGACAGGGCCTATGGCTACACCTTC

D: NA
size: NA
J: TRBJ2-1
V: TRBV6-6
CDR3: CASSYSDNYNEQFF
DNA: TGTGCCAGCAGTTACTCCGACAACTACAATGAGCAGTTCTTC

D: TRBD2
size: NA
J: TRBJ2-3
V: TRBV6-6
CDR3: CASSYAGGADTQYF
DNA: TGTGCCAGCAGTTACGCGGGAGGGGCAGATACGCAGTATTTT

D: NA
size: NA
J: TRBJ2-5
V: TRBV18
CDR3: CASSLPGPYQETQYF
DNA: TGTGCCAGCTCACTCCCAGGGCCGTACCAAGAGACCCAGTACTTC

D: NA
size: NA
J: TRBJ2-3
V: TRBV28
CDR3: CASSLSDPTDTQYF
DNA: TGTGCCAGCAGCCTTTCTGACCCCACAGATACGCAGTATTTT

D: TRBD1
size: NA
J: TRBJ2-2
V: TRBV5-4
CDR3: CASSLGDRVTGELFF
DNA: TGTGCCAGCAGCTTAGGGGACAGGGTGACCGGGGAGCTGTTTTTT